Sequencing of this T cell receptor (beta chain) was carried out in a study of graft-versus-host responses after intestinal transplantation (dated by TCRdb to the early 2020s). With respect to the entire study: The transplants that recipients got were multivisceral, liver-intestinal, or isolated intestinal. A peak of at least 4% donor T cells among recipient peripheral blood mononuclear cells was the definition used for donor T cell macrochimerism. All recipients received anti-thymocyte globulin induction followed by maintenance tacrolimus and steroids for roughly three years. Samples from three later patients were sequenced in-house on an Illumina MiSeq with MiXCR processing rather than by the commercial service. After intestinal transplantation, graft-versus-host and host-versus-graft alloreactive T cell clones in the graft, circulation and bone marrow were tracked using bulk TCR-beta CDR3 sequencing. To identify alloreactive clones, pre-transplant mixed lymphocyte reaction products were sequenced and compared with unstimulated pre-transplant donor and recipient T cells. The cohort enrolled 24 intestinal transplant recipients, one of whom was a retransplant, and a few patients without pretransplant specimens were excluded. What the authors observed across the whole study: Conclusions were limited by the relatively low number and heterogeneity of intestinal transplant patients. Peak levels of circulating GvH clones were associated with declines in HvG clones early after transplant. GvH clones turned up in recipient bone marrow, with some appearing earlier in ileal mucosa or blood, a pattern consistent with an intestinal mucosal origin. Patients with donor T cell macrochimerism had high GvH to HvG T cell clonal ratios in their allografts.

The cysteine opens and the phenylalanine closes a CDR3 of 12 amino acids. Only CDR3 DNA is held: 36 bases, read in frame from base 1. V is clipped by 11 bases and J by 2 bases, and the sequence between their germline boundaries is 11 bases long. The germline V gene encodes CDR1 SNHLY and CDR2 FYNNEI. About this clone: Nothing much larger sits one base from this clone, and base qualities are not available.

The receptor library was made with the immunoSEQ multiplex PCR assay. For most patients, genomic DNA was isolated with the Qiagen DNeasy Blood and Tissue Kit and shipped frozen to Adaptive Biotechnologies for TCR sequencing. For most patients, high-throughput TCR-beta CDR3 sequencing of genomic DNA was performed by Adaptive Biotechnologies. Under the source paper's analysis protocol: TCR sequencing data were retrieved from Adaptive's ImmunoSEQ software for some 19 patients, whereas a few other patients were processed with MiXCR and VDJtools. To correct CD4 versus CD8 sorting errors, any sequence found in both subsets at a frequency ratio below 5:1 was removed. CDR3 nucleotide sequences shared between donor and recipient were removed because their origin could not be assigned. At least 2-fold expansion over unstimulated cells and a minimum CFSE-low frequency of 0.002% (template counts) or 0.001% (read counts) were required for clones to be classified as alloreactive. Clones detected in sequenced pre-transplant spleen, lymph node, or MLR CFSE-low populations of the donor or recipient were defined as mappable. The cumulative frequency of alloreactive clones was calculated as a percentage of all sequences, weighted by copy number. Imported from immuneACCESS, the table was reduced by TCRdb to in-frame sequences with V and J called. These copies leave out some clones; in studies compared against another copy, an unresolved V gene accounts for under half, and the cause of the remainder is not known. V, J and clone size were drawn from that table, and D and trimming were deduced from the DNA. This sample holds around 19,000 clones; around 33% were observed only once. The ten largest clones represent approximately 2% of the sample.

The time point tag for this specimen amounts to: cells obtained before transplantation from donor or recipient. In mixed lymphocyte reactions, approximately 200,000 CFSE-labeled pre-transplant responders were plated with approximately 200,000 irradiated violet-dye-labeled stimulators and cultured for around 6 days. After the mixed lymphocyte reaction, proliferating CD3+CD4+CFSE-low and CD3+CD8+CFSE-low responder cells were FACS-sorted on a BD Influx sorter. Sequenced material: alloreactive CD4+ T cells from a mixed lymphocyte reaction culture, taken before transplantation. Taken with the paper, the label for cell subset or site translates to: CFSE-low proliferating T cells sorted from roughly six-day pre-transplant mixed lymphocyte reaction (GvH or HvG direction). The chain links TRBV2 with TRBJ2-3, with TRBD2 tentatively as D gene (5 bases match). This receptor was obtained from a human patient who was an organ donor for intestinal transplantation. The DNA reads TGTGCCGGGCGGACTTACACAGATACGCAGTATTTT. Protein translation: CAGRTYTDTQYF.